Presented here are 13 T cell receptor beta chains from one specimen sequenced in a study of blood T cell repertoires in COVID-19. Profiled with immunoSEQ multiplex PCR; TCRdb holds only in-frame clones, not every one. In the table there are 15,000 to 20,000 clones, about nine tenths of which are singletons. Material for sequencing was peripheral blood. The origin of the receptors is a human donor in a cohort sampled during active COVID-19.

V and J are TRBV7-9 and TRBJ2-2; a weak D match, TRBD2 (6 bases). The CDR3 sequence is 16 residues long. Looked up from germline, CDR1 is SEHNR and CDR2 is FQNEAQ (reference sequence). The V end was cut by 6 bases, the J end by 4 bases, with 18 bases between. DNA of the CDR3: TGTGCCAGCAGGGCTGCGGCGGGAAGAGGCACCGGGGAGCTGTTTTTT. It is translated as CASRAAAGRGTGELFF.

This clone showed up just a few times. The chain has TRBV10-3 and TRBJ2-7; TRBD2 agrees at 11 bases. V was pared by 6 bases and J by 4 bases, with 5 bases of the junction left unmatched. This CDR3 has 14 amino acids. Germline CDR1 and CDR2: ENHRY and SYGVKD. CDR3 sequence (DNA): TGTGCCATCAGAGAGGGACTAGCGGCTTACGAGCAGTACTTC. Translating gives CAIREGLAAYEQYF.

This clone was observed a single time. The chain couples TRBV27 to TRBJ2-1, with 7 bases matching TRBD2. The junction had 10 bases not matched to a gene; V was cut back by 0 bases and J by 8 bases. CDR1 and CDR2 (germline): MNHEY, SMNVEV (reference sequence). There are 16 residues in the CDR3. CDR3 protein: CASSLSGEAGLYEQFF. In nucleotides, the CDR3 is TGTGCCAGCAGTTTATCGGGGGAAGCGGGATTGTATGAGCAGTTCTTC.

The chain recombines TRBV11-2 with TRBJ1-1; maybe TRBD1 (5 bases). CDR3 length: 15 residues. Germline CDR1 and CDR2: SGHAT and FQNNGV. Between the trimmed V and J ends, which lost 2 bases and 3 bases, there was a span of 13 bases. CDR3: CASSLRWGRDTEAFF. DNA of the CDR3: TGTGCCAGCAGCTTACGGTGGGGGAGGGACACTGAAGCTTTCTTT.

The V and J genes are TRBV7-8 and TRBJ2-5; 7 nucleotides line up with TRBD1. The V and J ends lost 6 bases and 3 bases, in that order; junction bases with no gene match: 7. Germline V gene data show CDR1 as SGHVS and CDR2 as FQNEAQ. The CDR3 loop spans 14 amino acids. CDR3 amino acids: CASSPWTGKETQYF. Written as DNA, the CDR3 is TGTGCCAGCAGTCCCTGGACAGGCAAAGAGACCCAGTACTTC.

The J gene is TRBJ1-2, the V gene TRBV5-1; TRBD1 matches at 10 bases. Unmatched junction bases numbered 8, after V lost 4 bases and J lost 11 bases. CDR3 length equals 13 residues. The germline CDR1 and CDR2 sequences are SGHRS and YFSETQ. This chain's CDR3 is CASSPRDRGRYTF. The CDR3 DNA follows: TGCGCCAGCAGCCCGAGGGACAGGGGAAGATACACCTTC.

The genes are TRBV7-2 and TRBJ2-4; D unresolved. CDR3 length equals 15 residues. Deletions cut 0 bases from V and 0 bases from J, with 6 bases between. The germline gives CDR1 SGHTA, CDR2 FQGNSA. For the CDR3, the DNA is TGTGCCAGCAGCTTAGCCCGGTTAGCCAAAAACATTCAGTACTTC. This translates into CASSLARLAKNIQYF.

This rearrangement joins TRBV11-2 to TRBJ1-6; tentative D call: TRBD1 (5 bases). Trimming pared 8 bases from V and 9 bases from J, leaving 14 bases between. The CDR3 totals 13 residues. Germline loops: CDR1 SGHAT, CDR2 FQNNGV. The CDR3 bases are TGTGCCAGCGGCGCTCGGGGGGGTTCACCCCTCCACTTT. Its translation is CASGARGGSPLHF. Complete variable domain (other parts from reference TRBV11-2 and TRBJ1-6): EAGVAQSPRYKIIEKRQSVAFWCNPISGHATLYWYQQILGQGPKLLIQFQNNGVVDDSQLPKDRFSAERLKGVDSTLKIQPAKLEDSAVYLCASGARGGSPLHFGNGTRLTVT.

The chain is built from TRBV2 and TRBJ2-7; 8 nucleotides line up with TRBD2. Trimming cost V 8 bases and J 5 bases; bases outside gene matches: 14. The CDR3 contains 15 residues. The germline CDR1 and CDR2 sequences are SNHLY and FYNNEI. For the CDR3, the DNA is TGTGCCAGCTTAGTCGGGGGGGGGCCGAGGGACGAGCAGTACTTC. It codes for CASLVGGGPRDEQYF.

The chain uses TRBV5-8 and TRBJ2-7; 7 nucleotides match TRBD1. The germline V gene encodes CDR1 SGHTS and CDR2 YDEGEE. This CDR3 is built from 13 residues. After removal of 6 bases from V and 3 bases from J, the junction contained 6 bases not matched to a gene. DNA for the CDR3: TGTGCCAGCAACACAGGGGTTTTCTACGAGCAGTACTTC. Translation: CASNTGVFYEQYF.

For the CDR3, the DNA is TGCGCCAGCAGCTTGGATACAGGGGGCGCGTCACTTACCTACGAGCAGTACTTC. Translating it yields CASSLDTGGASLTYEQYF. The chain recombines TRBV5-1 with TRBJ2-7; 9 nucleotides match TRBD1. The CDR3 runs to 18 residues. J gave up 2 bases and V 0 bases, and 12 bases lay outside the gene matches. CDR1 SGHRS and CDR2 YFSETQ come from the germline V gene.

The V and J genes are TRBV19 and TRBJ2-6, with TRBD2 as a possible D gene (5 bases). This CDR3 spans 17 amino acids. Germline V lookup: CDR1 LNHDA, CDR2 SQIVND (reference sequence). Trimming took off 8 bases at V and 2 bases at J, with 19 bases between the two ends. The CDR3 protein is CASAVGGLSAGANVLTF. CDR3 in DNA: TGTGCCAGTGCCGTGGGCGGGTTATCAGCTGGGGCCAACGTCCTGACTTTC.

This chain joins TRBV29-1 and TRBJ2-3, with TRBD2 matching 10 bases. There are 14 residues in the CDR3. Germline V CDR1 and CDR2: SQVTM, ANQGSEA. V gave up 5 bases and J gave up 3 bases; unmatched junction bases: 5. Written as DNA, the CDR3 is TGCAGCGTTTCTAGCGGGAGTAAAACAGATACGCAGTATTTT. Its translation: CSVSSGSKTDTQYF.